The rows below give T cell receptor beta chains drawn from one sample of a study of OX40 agonist ivuxolimab in advanced cancers. The repertoire was sequenced with immunoSEQ multiplex PCR; TCRdb's copy has only in-frame clones and lacks some. The table lists about 71,000 clones, about four fifths of them singletons. This specimen was CD4+ or CD8+ T cells sorted from blood, taken in a trial of the OX40 agonist ivuxolimab. The receptor set was obtained from an adult with an advanced solid tumor such as melanoma, head and neck, liver or kidney cancer. Both conserved end residues are part of each CDR3. The D gene is left open where the match is weak. Size is stated for part of the rows, as once, few or many counts, or as a class when the clone is expanded.

v_call	j_call	clone_size	cdr3_length	d_call	cdr3_aa	cdr3_nt
TRBV6-1	TRBJ1-1	.	13	.	CASSELRDTEAFF	TGTGCCAGCAGTGAATTGAGGGACACTGAAGCTTTCTTT
TRBV7-9	TRBJ2-5	.	14	.	CASSLVGSGETQYF	TGTGCCAGCAGCTTAGTGGGTAGCGGCGAGACCCAGTACTTC
TRBV9	TRBJ2-4	once	15	TRBD2	CASSSIERDRNIQYF	TGTGCCAGCAGTTCTATTGAGCGGGACCGAAACATTCAGTACTTC
TRBV2	TRBJ1-1	.	10	.	CASSEGEAFF	TGTGCCAGCAGTGAAGGTGAAGCCTTCTTT
TRBV9	TRBJ2-1	.	13	.	CASSVNKGDEQFF	TGTGCCAGCAGCGTCAACAAGGGCGATGAGCAGTTCTTC
TRBV14	TRBJ2-1	once	14	TRBD1	CASSPRGPGNEQFF	TGTGCCAGCAGCCCCAGGGGGCCAGGGAATGAGCAGTTCTTC
TRBV6-1	TRBJ2-7	few	15	TRBD2	CASMVGTSGSYEQYF	TGTGCCAGCATGGTCGGGACTAGCGGCTCCTACGAGCAGTACTTC
TRBV5-4	TRBJ2-3	.	16	TRBD1	CASRQGLGDSTDTQYF	TGTGCCAGCAGACAGGGGTTGGGGGATAGCACAGATACGCAGTATTTT
TRBV7-6	TRBJ2-5	.	16	TRBD1	CASSPSIGQGIWTQYF	TGTGCCAGCAGCCCCTCGATTGGACAGGGGATATGGACCCAGTACTTC
TRBV4-1	TRBJ1-3	.	15	.	CASSQMVISGNTIYF	TGCGCCAGCAGCCAAATGGTGATCTCTGGAAACACCATATATTTT
TRBV30	TRBJ2-3	.	12	.	CAWSPYTDTQYF	TGTGCCTGGAGTCCGTATACCGATACGCAGTATTTT
TRBV14	TRBJ2-1	.	14	.	CASSQPGYYNEQFF	TGTGCCAGCAGCCAACCGGGATACTACAATGAGCAGTTCTTC
TRBV18	TRBJ1-5	.	13	.	CASSPQENQPQHF	TGTGCCAGCTCACCACAGGAAAACCAGCCCCAGCATTTT
TRBV11-2	TRBJ2-7	few	12	.	CASSLPQLEQYF	TGTGCCAGCAGCTTACCCCAGCTGGAGCAGTACTTC
TRBV6-4	TRBJ2-5	.	14	.	CASSDPTRGETQYF	TGTGCCAGCAGTGACCCGACTAGAGGGGAGACCCAGTACTTC
TRBV11-3	TRBJ2-1	.	13	TRBD1	CASGLQGADEQFF	TGTGCCAGCGGATTGCAGGGGGCAGATGAGCAGTTCTTC
TRBV7-9	TRBJ2-2	.	15	.	CASSSGSGGTGELFF	TGTGCCAGCAGCTCCGGGAGCGGCGGGACCGGGGAGCTGTTTTTT
TRBV4-2	TRBJ2-1	once	19	TRBD2	CASSQGLAGVTGSYNEQFF	TGTGCCAGCAGCCAAGGACTAGCGGGAGTCACAGGGTCCTACAATGAGCAGTTCTTC
TRBV28	TRBJ2-7	.	12	.	CATKPAGYEQYF	TGTGCCACCAAGCCGGCGGGCTACGAGCAGTACTTC
TRBV7-2	TRBJ1-1	.	13	.	CASSRQVNTEAFF	TGTGCCAGCAGCAGACAAGTGAACACTGAAGCTTTCTTT
TRBV4-1	TRBJ2-3	.	16	TRBD2	CASSQGNSGSADTQYF	TGCGCCAGCAGCCAAGGTAATAGCGGGAGCGCAGATACGCAGTATTTT
TRBV9	TRBJ2-2	.	15	.	CASSANTGALGELFF	TGTGCCAGCAGCGCCAACACCGGGGCCCTCGGGGAGCTGTTTTTT
TRBV7-3	TRBJ1-6	once	13	.	CASSLSGNSPLHF	TGTGCCAGCAGCCTCTCTGGGAATTCACCCCTCCACTTT
TRBV30	TRBJ1-2	.	13	.	CAWRPGGNYGYTF	TGTGCCTGGAGGCCGGGGGGAAACTATGGCTACACCTTC
TRBV30	TRBJ1-2	.	14	.	CAWSILATNYGYTF	TGTGCCTGGAGTATATTGGCCACAAACTATGGCTACACCTTC
TRBV6-4	TRBJ1-3	.	15	TRBD1	CASSATGGAGNTIYF	TGTGCCAGCAGCGCTACAGGGGGTGCTGGAAACACCATATATTTT
TRBV27	TRBJ1-2	.	14	.	CASRSHRDGYGYTF	TGTGCCAGCAGATCCCACAGAGACGGATATGGCTACACCTTC
TRBV5-6	TRBJ1-3	few	14	.	CASSLMGYGNTIYF	TGTGCCAGCAGCTTGATGGGGTACGGAAACACCATATATTTT
TRBV4-2	TRBJ2-3	.	12	.	CASSQDGRGSYF	TGTGCCAGCAGCCAAGATGGAAGAGGGTCCTATTTT
TRBV9	TRBJ2-5	.	13	.	CASSPSGIETQYF	TGTGCCAGCAGCCCATCAGGGATAGAGACCCAGTACTTC
TRBV29-1	TRBJ1-3	.	14	TRBD1	CSARGQGSGNTIYF	TGCAGCGCAAGGGGGCAGGGCTCTGGAAACACCATATATTTT
TRBV5-4	TRBJ1-1	.	13	.	CASRGNRNTEAFF	TGTGCCAGCAGGGGAAACAGGAACACTGAAGCTTTCTTT
TRBV2	TRBJ1-6	.	14	TRBD1	CASNGQGANSPLHF	TGTGCCAGCAACGGACAGGGGGCTAATTCACCCCTCCACTTT
TRBV2	TRBJ1-1	.	14	.	CASSAGLGGTEAFF	TGTGCCAGCAGTGCGGGGTTGGGCGGCACTGAAGCTTTCTTT
TRBV7-9	TRBJ1-5	.	14	.	CASSLATAEQPQHF	TGTGCCAGCAGCTTAGCCACAGCTGAACAGCCCCAGCATTTT
TRBV28	TRBJ1-4	.	16	.	CASSSRTFGINEKLFF	TGTGCCAGCAGCTCCCGGACATTCGGGATTAATGAAAAACTGTTTTTT
TRBV7-8	TRBJ2-6	.	15	TRBD1	CASSQGAGRANVLTF	TGTGCCAGCAGCCAGGGGGCGGGAAGGGCCAACGTCCTGACTTTC
TRBV28	TRBJ2-7	.	11	.	CASSRDHEQYF	TGTGCCAGCAGTAGGGACCACGAGCAGTACTTC
TRBV19	TRBJ2-6	once	15	.	CASSPRHAGANVLTF	TGTGCCAGTAGTCCTCGACACGCGGGGGCCAACGTCCTGACTTTC
TRBV7-2	TRBJ2-2	once	15	.	CASSFSHKPTGELFF	TGTGCCAGCAGCTTTTCCCACAAACCGACCGGGGAGCTGTTTTTT
TRBV7-9	TRBJ1-1	.	12	.	CASSLDLAGAFF	TGTGCCAGCAGCTTAGATCTGGCTGGAGCTTTCTTT
TRBV4-2	TRBJ2-5	.	15	.	CASKQPGEGMETQYF	TGTGCCAGCAAGCAGCCAGGGGAGGGGATGGAGACCCAGTACTTC
TRBV7-9	TRBJ1-5	.	13	.	CASSRETNQPQHF	TGTGCCAGCAGCCGTGAAACTAATCAGCCCCAGCATTTT
TRBV4-1	TRBJ2-3	.	15	TRBD1	CASSQSTGGTDTQYF	TGCGCCAGCAGCCAATCGACAGGGGGCACAGATACGCAGTATTTT
TRBV5-1	TRBJ1-1	.	13	TRBD1	CASMGQGASEAFF	TGCGCCAGCATGGGACAGGGGGCATCTGAAGCTTTCTTT
TRBV7-3	TRBJ2-3	few	15	.	CASSLSLVGTDTQYF	TGTGCCAGCAGCTTAAGCCTGGTAGGCACAGATACGCAGTATTTT
TRBV5-1	TRBJ1-3	.	15	.	CASSRTVSSGNTIYF	TGCGCCAGCAGTCGTACAGTGAGCTCTGGAAACACCATATATTTT
TRBV6-5	TRBJ1-2	.	13	.	CASSYSRGGGYTF	TGTGCCAGCAGTTACTCGAGGGGGGGCGGCTACACCTTC